This TCR beta chain is drawn from a study of regulatory T cells in long-lasting Graves disease (dated by TCRdb to the early 2020s). Broadly, across the study: Patients with newly diagnosed Graves' disease had been on antithyroid drugs for under 3 months. Patients with persistent Graves' disease were compared with patients with newly diagnosed Graves' disease using TCR sequencing and RNA sequencing of peripheral blood. The study took place in China and was registered as a clinical trial. A total of around 35 samples were covered by TCR sequencing, comprising approximately 13 persistent and around 20 newly diagnosed Graves' disease patients.

From the cysteine through the phenylalanine, the CDR3 covers 13 amino acids. Only the CDR3 region is kept as DNA, spanning 39 bases read in frame from base 1. CDR1 and CDR2 are drawn from the germline V gene: SGHDN, FVKESK. The V and J ends are trimmed by 8 bases and 6 bases, leaving 14 bases between them. Interpreted using the paper, the time point label stands for: newly diagnosed GD, antithyroid drugs for less than 3 months. RNA was extracted from PBMCs in TRIzol for both TCR sequencing and RNA sequencing. The diagnosis of Graves' disease was made according to American Thyroid Association guidelines. The patients came from an endocrinology department in Xi'an, China. Each patient gave 7 to 9.5 milliliters of peripheral blood, collected in an EDTA anticoagulant tube. Ficoll Paque Plus density gradient separation was used to isolate PBMCs, and no additional T cell sorting was done. An Agilent 2100 Bioanalyzer and agarose gel were used to check RNA quality, and a NanoDrop 2000 was used to measure RNA concentration.

Library generation was performed with multiplex PCR. The reads were generated on an Illumina HiSeq 4000. To build TCR beta libraries, CDR3 regions were amplified by Arm-PCR using iRepertoire HTBI primers. Before sequencing, the PCR products underwent gel purification. In the source study's methods: Gene usage analysis of CDR3 amino acid clonotypes used the roughly 60 TRBV and fewer than 15 TRBJ segments found across samples. COPE and FqMerger were used to merge filtered high-quality paired reads into contigs. BLAST was used to align contigs to the IMGT TRBV, TRBD and TRBJ reference genes, and CDR3 was defined following IMGT. Clonotypes above 0.1% frequency were classified as highly expanded clones. Repertoire diversity was measured by Shannon entropy, and V-J evenness by the Gini coefficient. Public clonotypes were defined as clonotypes shared by more than one individual. TCRdb took the public reads, trimmed them with fastp at Q25, ran MiXCR for clone calling and kept in-frame beta chains. Every distinct CDR3 protein forms one entry, paired with its most common genes and DNA. The V and J calls were determined by TCRdb, not by the authors. The sample records approximately 300,000 distinct CDR3 sequences, 15% to 20% of which are singletons. The ten top clones hold 35% to 45% of the sample.

Beyond this particular receptor, the publication reports: The authors noted that the small sample size was a limitation that may lower accuracy. A larger number of public clonotypes was shared among persistent patients (over 2,500) than among newly diagnosed patients (more than 850). Sequencing and analysis were restricted to the TCR beta chain. Persistent disease showed preferential use of TRBV28, TRBJ1-2 and TRBJ2-5, whereas newly diagnosed disease favored TRBV20-1 and TRBJ2-1. Persistent Graves' disease patients showed lower TCR Shannon entropy and fewer highly expanded clones than newly diagnosed patients, suggesting clonal expansion. The study examined only peripheral blood because the primary lesion, thyroid tissue, could not be accessed.

This clonotype was counted between two and nine times. Its specific antigen is unknown. Base qualities are missing; no much larger clone stands one base away. Here the sequenced sample was peripheral blood mononuclear cells (PBMCs), taken at new diagnosis, from a patient treated with antithyroid drugs. The TCR comes from a female donor with Graves disease. The receptor chain draws on TRBV14 and TRBJ2-4, with no reliable assignment of the D segment. The CDR3: CASGRPPGNIQYF. Here is the DNA: TGTGCCAGCGGCCGGCCCCCTGGAAACATTCAGTACTTC.